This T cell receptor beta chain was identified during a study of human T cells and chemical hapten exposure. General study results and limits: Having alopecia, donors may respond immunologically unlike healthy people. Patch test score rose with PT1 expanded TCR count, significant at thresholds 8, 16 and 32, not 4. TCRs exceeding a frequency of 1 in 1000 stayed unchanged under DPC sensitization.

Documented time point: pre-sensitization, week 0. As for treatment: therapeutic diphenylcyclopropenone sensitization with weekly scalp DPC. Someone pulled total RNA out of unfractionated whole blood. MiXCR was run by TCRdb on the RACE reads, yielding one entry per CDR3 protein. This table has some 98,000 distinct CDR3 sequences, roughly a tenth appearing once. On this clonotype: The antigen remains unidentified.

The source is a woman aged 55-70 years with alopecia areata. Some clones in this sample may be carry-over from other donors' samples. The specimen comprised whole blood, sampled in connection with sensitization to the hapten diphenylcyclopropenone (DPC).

The CDR3 DNA reads as TGTGCCATCAGTGAGTCGGACAGGGCGGGCAACGAGCAGTACTTC. This sequence encodes CAISESDRAGNEQYF. The rearrangement links TRBV10-3 to TRBJ2-7; 8 nucleotides match TRBD1. Germline V lookup: CDR1 ENHRY, CDR2 SYGVKD. Losses at the gene ends were 0 bases for V and 5 bases for J; bases not matched to a gene: 6. The CDR3 totals 15 residues.